The entry below describes one TCR beta chain. This entry is derived from a study of T-cell reconstitution after alpha-beta-depleted transplantation in children. CDR3 length equals 13 residues. Germline CDR1 and CDR2: LNHDA and SQIVND (reference sequence). The V end lost 7 bases, the J end lost 3 bases, and 12 bases lay between the germline ends. Preparation of the TCRbeta library was carried out with unique molecular identifiers. MiXCR, run by TCRdb on the PCR reads, gives a single entry per CDR3 protein. The sample shows fewer than 550,000 distinct CDR3 sequences, roughly an eighth of them seen only once.

The clonotype comes from a female patient aged 2 to 10 who had a stem cell transplant for aplastic anemia, so the T cells may come from the graft donor. The source was PBMCs, mostly from graft donor cells, collected 180 days after TCRalphabeta/CD19-depleted stem cell transplant. The genes are TRBV19 and TRBJ1-1; D remains unclear. The chain's CDR3 is CASTLRGYTEAFF. The CDR3 nucleotides are TGTGCCAGTACCCTCCGAGGATACACTGAAGCTTTCTTT.